This T cell receptor beta chain was recorded in a study of T cells after posttransplantation cyclophosphamide (TCRdb year 2016). Describing the broader study: Using TRB sequencing, the study followed how the T cell repertoire reconstituted after myeloablative bone marrow transplantation in which posttransplantation cyclophosphamide served as GVHD prophylaxis. Samples from around 37 PTCy-treated patients, along with samples from approximately 15 of their related bone marrow donors, underwent antigen receptor sequencing. TRB sequencing was performed on blood from all 35 or so PTCy patients with 1-year posttransplant specimens. TRB sequencing was also done on up to roughly 3 additional blood samples from 2 to 5.2 years after transplant in 3 patients, and on pretransplant blood from a handful of patients. Because TRA and TRB clonality were tightly correlated in 9 samples, subsequent TCR analyses were focused on TRB only. Public TRB sequences were queried against a database of over 3,600 sequences associated with responses to pathogens, tumor antigens, self-antigens and alloantigens. Here is what the overall study found, with its caveats: Across 40 to 55 patients, TRB clonality was highly associated with recipient CMV seropositivity and CMV reactivation, and PTCy diversity was similar to diversity in CNI/methotrexate controls. At 1-2 months, donor-recipient similarity was low but rose over the first year, and the later blood repertoires were often dominated by donor CD8+ memory clones. The TRB repertoires of T cells infiltrating skin or GI tract showed only limited overlap with the TRB repertoires of T cells in blood.

Related bone marrow donors provided peripheral blood samples on the day of marrow donation. Peripheral blood and bone marrow mononuclear cells were isolated by Ficoll-Hypaque density centrifugation and cryopreserved. This clone was seen ten or more times. Which antigen it targets is not known. The sample holds no much larger clone one base away, and base qualities are not on file. Trimming at the junction amounts to 2 bases on V and 6 bases on J, and the germline ends lie 16 bases apart. From the germline V gene, CDR1 is MDHEN and CDR2 is SYDVKM. The CDR3, cysteine through phenylalanine, is 15 amino acids long. Only CDR3 DNA is held: 45 bases, read in frame from base 1. TRB sequencing used genomic DNA with the immunoSEQ assay at survey resolution or the hsTCRB kit. From the authors' description of their analysis: The immunoSEQ software was used for initial read processing, and the LymphoSeq R package was used for repertoire analyses. Clonality was calculated as 1 minus normalized Shannon entropy, and the Gini coefficient was also calculated for each TRB dataset. Phenotypes of unsorted samples were inferred by mapping TRB sequences from sorted subsets of the recipient or donor onto the same recipient's unsorted samples. What TCRdb holds here is the immuneACCESS table cut down to in-frame rearrangements. Part of the clones is not present; checked against another copy, under half of the missing clones reflect an unresolved V gene, and the others are unexplained. D and trimming were read from the DNA, whereas the V and J calls and clone size are those reported in that table. This sample has around 34,000 clones, none of them a singleton. Clones ranked in the top ten supply less than 7.5% of the sample.

The sequence was obtained from a woman aged 50 to 65 in good health and a related stem cell transplant donor. The sequenced material came from PBMCs. This chain is built from TRBV28 and TRBJ1-2; TRBD1 could be the D gene, as 6 bases match. The nucleotide sequence is given as TGTGCCAGCAGTTTACGCACCGGGACACCACATGGCTACACCTTC. This encodes CASSLRTGTPHGYTF.